Listed below are T cell receptor beta chains from one sample, sequenced in a study of T cell clones after liver transplantation. The table came from immunoSEQ multiplex PCR; TCRdb's copy has only in-frame clones and leaves some out. In the table there are fewer than 70,000 clones, about two thirds of which are singletons. The sample was CD4+ T cells from blood, taken before liver transplant. The receptors shown here come from a human donor who received a liver transplant. Both conserved end residues are part of each CDR3. A D gene is named only where the DNA matches it firmly. Rows give clone size only sometimes, using once, few, many, or a class for an expanded clone.

>TRBJ2-3|-|TRBV27|-
CASSLSRANTDTQYF
TGTGCCAGCAGTTTATCCAGGGCTAACACAGATACGCAGTATTTT
>TRBJ1-1|-|TRBV29-1|-
CSVSRGGTEAFF
TGCAGCGTTTCCAGGGGTGGCACTGAAGCTTTCTTT
>TRBJ2-1|-|TRBV19|-
CASSPRTKPSVDEQFF
TGTGCCAGTAGTCCGAGGACTAAACCCTCGGTCGATGAGCAGTTCTTC
>TRBJ1-2|TRBD1|TRBV5-5|-
CASSPGQGEEGYTF
TGTGCCAGCAGCCCGGGACAGGGGGAGGAGGGCTACACCTTC
>TRBJ1-2|-|TRBV2|-
CASSGLAGYTF
TGTGCCAGCAGTGGCCTAGCCGGCTACACCTTC
>TRBJ1-1|TRBD1|TRBV28|few
CASRRGQGAIGTEAFF
TGTGCCAGCAGGCGCGGACAGGGGGCGATTGGCACTGAAGCTTTCTTT
>TRBJ1-1|-|TRBV30|-
CAWKREDTEAFF
TGTGCCTGGAAACGAGAGGACACTGAAGCTTTCTTT
>TRBJ1-4|TRBD1|TRBV18|-
CASSRGQEEKLFF
TGTGCCAGCTCCAGGGGGCAGGAAGAAAAACTGTTTTTT
>TRBJ2-3|TRBD2|TRBV30|-
CAWSVEIRLAGGQSTDTQYF
TGTGCCTGGAGTGTAGAAATTAGGCTAGCGGGGGGGCAAAGCACAGATACGCAGTATTTT
>TRBJ1-3|-|TRBV6-6|few
CASSPLGARTGNTIYF
TGTGCCAGCAGTCCCCTGGGGGCGCGAACGGGAAACACCATATATTTT
>TRBJ2-2|-|TRBV6-1|-
CASSEALSTGELFF
TGTGCCAGCAGTGAAGCCCTATCCACCGGGGAGCTGTTTTTT
>TRBJ1-1|-|TRBV5-1|few
CASSQRGGRGTEAFF
TGCGCCAGCAGCCAGCGTGGAGGGAGGGGCACTGAAGCTTTCTTT
>TRBJ2-3|TRBD2|TRBV29-1|few
CSVPSGGAVDTQYF
TGCAGCGTTCCAAGCGGGGGGGCCGTAGATACGCAGTATTTT
>TRBJ2-6|TRBD1|TRBV19|-
CASSGTASGANVLTF
TGTGCCAGTAGTGGGACAGCCTCTGGGGCCAACGTCCTGACTTTC
>TRBJ2-4|TRBD1|TRBV6-1|-
CASSDQQGAKNIQYF
TGTGCCAGCAGTGATCAACAGGGGGCCAAAAACATTCAGTACTTC
>TRBJ2-4|-|TRBV6-1|-
CASSEMGALQYF
TGTGCCAGCAGTGAGATGGGGGCCCTTCAGTACTTC
>TRBJ1-2|-|TRBV7-9|once
CASSLAGGGAGNYGYTF
TGTGCCAGCAGCTTAGCGGGGGGGGGCGCCGGTAACTATGGCTACACCTTC
>TRBJ1-6|-|TRBV20-1|medium-sized
CSARVNSALHF
TGCAGTGCTAGAGTTAATTCAGCCCTCCACTTT
>TRBJ1-2|TRBD1|TRBV19|-
CASSKGTGDPYGYTF
TGTGCCAGTAGTAAAGGAACAGGGGATCCCTATGGCTACACCTTC
>TRBJ2-1|TRBD1|TRBV18|-
CASSPPGQGYNEQFF
TGTGCCAGCTCACCCCCGGGACAGGGCTACAATGAGCAGTTCTTC
>TRBJ1-6|TRBD1|TRBV10-3|-
CASWTGTYNSPLHF
TGTGCCTCGTGGACAGGGACCTATAATTCACCCCTCCACTTT
>TRBJ1-5|-|TRBV6-5|-
CASSTGSKPQHF
TGTGCCAGCAGTACAGGTTCGAAGCCCCAGCATTTT
>TRBJ2-7|TRBD1|TRBV5-6|many
CASTTRGRLGEQYF
TGTGCCAGCACTACCAGGGGGCGCTTAGGGGAGCAGTACTTC
>TRBJ1-1|TRBD1|TRBV19|-
CASSWDRATNTEAFF
TGTGCCAGTAGTTGGGACAGGGCGACGAACACTGAAGCTTTCTTT
>TRBJ1-5|TRBD1|TRBV27|-
CASSFRGLHQPQHF
TGTGCCAGCAGTTTCAGGGGGCTCCATCAGCCCCAGCATTTT
>TRBJ1-2|-|TRBV2|-
CASSDDSSYGYTF
TGTGCCAGCAGTGACGACAGCTCCTATGGCTACACCTTC
>TRBJ1-1|-|TRBV27|few
CASTWGPNTEAFF
TGTGCCAGCACCTGGGGGCCAAACACTGAAGCTTTCTTT
>TRBJ2-1|TRBD2|TRBV9|few
CASSVGGLAGAPGQNEQFF
TGTGCCAGCAGCGTAGGGGGACTAGCGGGGGCCCCGGGTCAAAATGAGCAGTTCTTC
>TRBJ1-1|-|TRBV5-1|-
CASSLGVRVDTEAFF
TGCGCCAGCAGCTTGGGGGTCAGGGTGGACACTGAAGCTTTCTTT
>TRBJ2-7|TRBD1|TRBV18|-
CASSPGQPYEQYF
TGTGCCAGCTCTCCGGGACAGCCCTACGAGCAGTACTTC
>TRBJ2-3|TRBD2|TRBV5-1|-
CASGGEVPDTQYF
TGCGCCAGCGGGGGGGAGGTCCCAGATACGCAGTATTTT
>TRBJ2-1|TRBD2|TRBV5-1|-
CASGSGGGNEQFF
TGCGCCAGCGGGAGCGGGGGGGGGAATGAGCAGTTCTTC
>TRBJ2-7|TRBD1|TRBV19|-
CASSTQDRGREHEQYF
TGTGCCAGTAGTACCCAAGACAGGGGGCGCGAGCACGAGCAGTACTTC
>TRBJ1-1|-|TRBV19|-
CASSIDIEAFF
TGTGCCAGTAGTATAGATATTGAAGCTTTCTTT
>TRBJ1-5|TRBD1|TRBV7-2|-
CASSWDRGSNQPQHF
TGTGCCAGCAGCTGGGACAGGGGTAGCAATCAGCCCCAGCATTTT
>TRBJ1-1|-|TRBV28|-
CASTSPIGMNTEAFF
TGTGCCAGCACCTCCCCGATCGGGATGAACACTGAAGCTTTCTTT
>TRBJ1-2|-|TRBV28|-
CASSLDSYGYTF
TGTGCCAGCAGTTTAGACAGCTATGGCTACACCTTC
>TRBJ2-7|TRBD1|TRBV27|-
CASSLRDSAYEQYF
TGTGCCAGCAGTCTCCGGGACAGCGCATACGAGCAGTACTTC
>TRBJ1-3|-|TRBV18|-
CASSPGRGAAYSGNTIYF
TGTGCCAGCTCACCGGGCAGGGGAGCGGCCTACTCTGGAAACACCATATATTTT
>TRBJ2-5|TRBD2|TRBV11-1|-
CASSHRTSGGETQYF
TGTGCCAGCAGCCACAGGACTAGCGGCGGAGAGACCCAGTACTTC
>TRBJ2-7|-|TRBV7-9|-
CASSFGSGLDEQYF
TGTGCCAGCAGCTTCGGCTCAGGGCTTGACGAGCAGTACTTC
>TRBJ1-3|TRBD1|TRBV6-6|-
CASFWTGAVSGNTIYF
TGTGCCAGCTTTTGGACAGGGGCCGTCTCTGGAAACACCATATATTTT
>TRBJ1-2|-|TRBV2|-
CASSELGRAAGYTF
TGTGCCAGCAGTGAACTGGGGAGGGCCGCCGGCTACACCTTC
>TRBJ2-7|TRBD2|TRBV7-2|-
CASRLAGGTYEQYF
TGTGCCAGCAGGCTAGCGGGGGGCACCTACGAGCAGTACTTC
>TRBJ2-7|TRBD2|TRBV5-1|-
CASSLGPSGGADGSYEQYF
TGCGCCAGCAGCTTGGGGCCCTCGGGGGGGGCTGATGGATCCTACGAGCAGTACTTC
>TRBJ1-5|-|TRBV19|few
CASSIGLGGNQPQHF
TGTGCCAGTAGTATTGGGCTAGGGGGCAATCAGCCCCAGCATTTT
>TRBJ1-6|TRBD1|TRBV6-5|-
CASSYEGQFNSPLHF
TGTGCCAGCAGTTACGAGGGACAGTTCAATTCACCCCTCCACTTT
>TRBJ1-1|-|TRBV7-9|few
CASSPIAGSNTEAFF
TGTGCCAGCAGCCCCATTGCAGGGTCGAACACTGAAGCTTTCTTT
>TRBJ1-1|TRBD1|TRBV6-5|-
CASSTPDRGAPEAFF
TGTGCCAGCAGTACCCCGGACAGGGGCGCCCCTGAAGCTTTCTTT
>TRBJ1-2|-|TRBV4-1|-
CASSQDQGWSYGYTF
TGCGCCAGCAGCCAAGATCAGGGTTGGAGCTATGGCTACACCTTC
>TRBJ1-2|TRBD1|TRBV30|-
CAWSGTGAYGYTF
TGTGCCTGGAGTGGGACAGGGGCCTATGGCTACACCTTC
>TRBJ1-5|-|TRBV30|-
CAWSVQGKGQPQHF
TGTGCCTGGAGTGTCCAGGGGAAAGGTCAGCCCCAGCATTTT
>TRBJ2-1|TRBD1|TRBV5-4|-
CASSSPGGTGVNEQFF
TGTGCCAGCAGCTCTCCGGGGGGGACAGGGGTGAATGAGCAGTTCTTC